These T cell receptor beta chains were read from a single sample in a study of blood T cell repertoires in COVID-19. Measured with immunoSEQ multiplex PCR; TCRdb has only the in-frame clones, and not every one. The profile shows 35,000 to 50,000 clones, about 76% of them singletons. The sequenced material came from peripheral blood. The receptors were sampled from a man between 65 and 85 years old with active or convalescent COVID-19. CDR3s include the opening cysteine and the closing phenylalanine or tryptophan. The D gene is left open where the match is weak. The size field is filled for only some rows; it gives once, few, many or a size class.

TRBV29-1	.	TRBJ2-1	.	CSVGLGSGSYNEQFF	TGCAGCGTTGGGCTCGGGTCGGGGTCCTACAATGAGCAGTTCTTC
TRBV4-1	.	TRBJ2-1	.	CASSQEERGARNEQFF	TGCGCCAGCAGCCAAGAGGAACGGGGGGCCCGTAATGAGCAGTTCTTC
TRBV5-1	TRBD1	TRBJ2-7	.	CASSLDRGPHEQYF	TGCGCCAGCAGCTTGGACAGGGGGCCCCACGAGCAGTACTTC
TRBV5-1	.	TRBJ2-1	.	CASSLALDYSYNEQFF	TGCGCCAGCAGCTTGGCCCTGGACTACTCCTACAATGAGCAGTTCTTC
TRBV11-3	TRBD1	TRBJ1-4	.	CASRAGTGNEKLFF	TGTGCCAGCAGAGCCGGGACAGGGAACGAAAAACTGTTTTTT
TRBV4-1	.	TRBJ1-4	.	CASRDRGNNEKLFF	TGCGCCAGTCGGGATCGGGGGAATAATGAAAAACTGTTTTTT
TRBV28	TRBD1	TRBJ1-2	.	CASSLSTGTGGSGYTF	TGTGCCAGCAGTTTATCTACGGGCACAGGGGGCTCTGGCTACACCTTC
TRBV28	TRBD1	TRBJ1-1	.	CASSFPVGQGASEAFF	TGTGCCAGCAGTTTCCCCGTGGGACAGGGGGCGTCTGAAGCTTTCTTT
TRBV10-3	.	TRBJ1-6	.	CAISEPPQRNSPLHF	TGTGCCATCAGTGAGCCCCCCCAGCGGAATTCACCCCTCCACTTT
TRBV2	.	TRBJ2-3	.	CASSGGGYPTDTQYF	TGTGCCAGCAGTGGTGGAGGGTACCCTACAGATACGCAGTATTTT
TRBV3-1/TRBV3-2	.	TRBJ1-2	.	CASSPLGEGGVGYTF	TGTGCCAGCAGCCCCCTCGGGGAAGGGGGTGTAGGCTACACCTTC
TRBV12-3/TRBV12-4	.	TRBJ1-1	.	CASSLGRGTEAFF	TGTGCCAGCAGTTTGGGCCGGGGAACTGAAGCTTTCTTT
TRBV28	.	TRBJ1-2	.	CASRYGTQEGYTF	TGTGCCAGCAGGTATGGGACACAGGAGGGCTACACCTTC
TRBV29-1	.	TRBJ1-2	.	CSVDEASYGYTF	TGCAGCGTTGATGAGGCCTCCTATGGCTACACCTTC
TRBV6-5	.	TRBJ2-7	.	CASSKGLRDYEQYF	TGTGCCAGCAGTAAGGGACTGCGGGACTACGAGCAGTACTTC
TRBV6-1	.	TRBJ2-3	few	CASRSPYDTQYF	TGTGCCAGCAGGAGTCCTTACGATACGCAGTATTTT
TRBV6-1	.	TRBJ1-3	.	CASSDLLGGSAGNTIYF	TGTGCCAGCAGTGACCTGCTCGGGGGAAGTGCGGGAAACACCATATATTTT
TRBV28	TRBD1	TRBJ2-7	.	CASSGRRQGWYEQYF	TGTGCCAGCAGTGGCCGAAGACAGGGGTGGTACGAGCAGTACTTC
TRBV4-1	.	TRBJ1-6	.	CASSKERASLNSPLHF	TGCGCCAGCAGCAAAGAGAGGGCCAGCCTGAATTCACCCCTCCACTTT
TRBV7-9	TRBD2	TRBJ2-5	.	CASSLRETSGETQYF	TGTGCCAGCAGCTTAAGGGAGACTAGCGGAGAGACCCAGTACTTC
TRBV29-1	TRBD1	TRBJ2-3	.	CSVDRPQGVRDTQYF	TGCAGCGTTGACCGCCCACAGGGGGTGAGAGATACGCAGTATTTT
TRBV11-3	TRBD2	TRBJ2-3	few	CASSSSGGPDTQYF	TGTGCCAGCAGCTCTAGCGGGGGGCCAGATACGCAGTATTTT
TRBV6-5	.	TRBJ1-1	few	CASSHLRTEAFF	TGTGCCAGCAGTCATTTGCGCACTGAAGCTTTCTTT
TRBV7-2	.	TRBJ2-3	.	CASSLLDSTDTQYF	TGTGCCAGCAGCCTCCTGGACTCCACAGATACGCAGTATTTT
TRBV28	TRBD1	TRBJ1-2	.	CASRRQGIGYGYTF	TGTGCCAGCAGGAGACAGGGAATAGGCTATGGCTACACCTTC
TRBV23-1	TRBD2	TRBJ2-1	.	CASSHAGTSVNNEQFF	TGCGCCAGCAGTCACGCCGGGACTAGCGTCAACAATGAGCAGTTCTTC
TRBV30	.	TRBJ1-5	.	CAWSVQSNQPQHF	TGTGCCTGGAGTGTACAGAGCAATCAGCCCCAGCATTTT